The 3 T cell receptor beta chains below were found in one sample sequenced in a study of cytomegalovirus exposure and HLA in healthy donors. Assay used: immunoSEQ multiplex PCR; TCRdb lists only in-frame clones, some missing. The data hold 130,000 to 150,000 clones, with about four fifths observed a single time. The specimen sequenced was PBMCs. The origin of the receptors is a woman aged 25 to 39 in good health and CMV-seronegative.

There are a few counts of this clone. This chain connects TRBV6-1 to TRBJ1-2; tentative D call: TRBD1 (5 bases). CDR3 size: 14 residues. Germline loops: CDR1 MNHNS, CDR2 SASEGT. The ends were cut back, 6 bases at V and 4 bases at J, with 15 bases in the middle. DNA of the CDR3: TGTGCCAGCAGCCTCACCGGGGACTTCTATGGCTACACCTTC. It yields the protein CASSLTGDFYGYTF.

The rearrangement joins TRBV2 to TRBJ1-5; D is uncertain. Germline V CDR1 and CDR2: SNHLY, FYNNEI. Trimming cost V 6 bases and J 5 bases, with 8 bases left between them. The CDR3 is 12 amino acids. The CDR3 bases are TGTGCCAGCAGCGGCGGAGATCAGCCCCAGCATTTT. Translating it yields CASSGGDQPQHF. Combining the CDR3 with reference TRBV2 and TRBJ1-5 gives the whole variable domain EPEVTQTPSHQVTQMGQEVILRCVPISNHLYFYWYRQILGQKVEFLVSFYNNEISEKSEIFDDQFSVERPDGSNFTLKIRSTKLEDSAMYFCASSGGDQPQHFGDGTRLSIL.

The chain has TRBV18 and TRBJ2-5; 8 bases align to TRBD1. Trimming cost V 3 bases and J 3 bases; bases outside gene matches: 9. CDR3 length: 16 amino acids. Germline V gene sequence: CDR1 KGHSH, CDR2 LQKENI. CDR3 protein: CASSPRPDRVEETQYF. CDR3 DNA sequence: TGTGCCAGCTCACCGCGGCCGGACAGGGTAGAAGAGACCCAGTACTTC. Using reference TRBV18 and TRBJ2-5 for the parts outside the CDR3, the full variable domain is NAGVMQNPRHLVRRRGQEARLRCSPMKGHSHVYWYRQLPEEGLKFMVYLQKENIIDESGMPKERFSAEFPKEGPSILRIQQVVRGDSAAYFCASSPRPDRVEETQYFGPGTRLLVL.